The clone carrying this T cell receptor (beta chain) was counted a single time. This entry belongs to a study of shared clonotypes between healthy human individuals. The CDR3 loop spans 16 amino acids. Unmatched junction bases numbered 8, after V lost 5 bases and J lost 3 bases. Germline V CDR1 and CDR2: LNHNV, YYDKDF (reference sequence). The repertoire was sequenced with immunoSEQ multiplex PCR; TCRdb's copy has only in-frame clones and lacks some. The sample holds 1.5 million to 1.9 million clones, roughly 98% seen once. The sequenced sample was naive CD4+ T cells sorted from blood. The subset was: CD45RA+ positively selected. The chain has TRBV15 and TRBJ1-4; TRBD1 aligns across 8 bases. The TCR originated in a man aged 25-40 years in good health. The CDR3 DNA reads TGTGCCACCAGCCGCGACGGGGGACAGGCTAATGAAAAACTGTTTTTT. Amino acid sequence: CATSRDGGQANEKLFF.